These 19 T cell receptor beta chains were sequenced from one sample in a study of cytomegalovirus exposure and HLA in healthy donors. With 60 Vbeta and 13 Jbeta primers, the PCR was carried out. Generated by immunoSEQ multiplex PCR, the TCRdb table keeps only in-frame clones and is missing some. The table records under 200,000 clones, roughly 80% of them present only once. Sequencing was carried out using PBMCs. These receptors were obtained from a male donor in good health and CMV-seronegative.

V gene TRBV11-2 combines with J gene TRBJ2-4; 12 nucleotides agree with TRBD2. This CDR3 spans 17 amino acids. Germline V gene lookup returns CDR1 SGHAT and CDR2 FQNNGV. V lost 5 bases and J lost 0; bases outside the gene matches: 5. The CDR3 DNA reads TGTGCCAGCAGCAGACTAGCGGGGGATTTAGCCAAAAACATTCAGTACTTC. It encodes CASSRLAGDLAKNIQYF.

The chain employs TRBV5-1 and TRBJ1-4; D perhaps matches TRBD1 (5 bases). The CDR3 sequence is 14 residues long. Germline V lookup: CDR1 SGHRS, CDR2 YFSETQ. V lost 2 bases and J 8 bases, leaving 13 bases between the germline ends. CDR3 DNA sequence: TGCGCCAGCAGCTTTGGAGGGGATGGGGAAAAACTGTTTTTT. This codes for CASSFGGDGEKLFF.

Here the CDR3 DNA reads TGTGCCAGCAGGAACAGCGGACTAGCGGAAAAAAACATTCAGTACTTC. Protein: CASRNSGLAEKNIQYF. V gene TRBV6-6 combines with J gene TRBJ2-4; 10 bases are a match to TRBD2. The germline V gene has CDR1 MNHNY and CDR2 SVGAGI (reference sequence). The CDR3 runs to 16 residues. The V and J ends lost 6 bases and 4 bases, in that order; junction bases with no gene match: 9.

The chain links TRBV6-1 to TRBJ1-3, with D possibly being TRBD1 (5 bases). Trimming took off 7 bases at V and 0 bases at J, with 7 bases between the two ends. Per the germline V gene, CDR1 is MNHNS and CDR2 is SASEGT. The CDR3 length is 13 residues. DNA for the CDR3: TGTGCCAGCACCCAGGGCTCTGGAAACACCATATATTTT. Its translation: CASTQGSGNTIYF.

This chain connects TRBV5-1 to TRBJ2-1, with TRBD1 as a possible D gene (6 bases). V lost 3 bases and J 7 bases, leaving 14 bases between the germline ends. Germline-derived CDR1 and CDR2 are SGHRS and YFSETQ. The CDR3 has 14 amino acids. The CDR3 spells CASSSYRERNEQFF. The CDR3 bases are TGCGCCAGCAGCTCGTACAGGGAAAGGAATGAGCAGTTCTTC.

The chain recombines TRBV5-4 with TRBJ1-2, with TRBD1 as a possible D gene (5 bases). The V gene's germline CDR1 is SGHNT and CDR2 YYREEE (reference sequence). Trimming stripped 4 bases from V and 7 bases from J, with 20 bases between. The CDR3 sequence is 15 residues long. This chain's CDR3 is CASSPQRGVIGGYTF. The CDR3 DNA follows: TGTGCCAGCAGCCCCCAGCGGGGGGTTATCGGTGGCTACACCTTC.

This chain connects TRBV30 to TRBJ1-2; D remains unclear. Germline V gene sequence: CDR1 GTSNPN, CDR2 SVGIG (reference sequence). There are 13 residues in the CDR3. Trimming cost V 2 bases and J 3 bases, with 10 bases left between them. CDR3 protein: CAWSPQRDYGYTF. The CDR3 bases are TGTGCCTGGAGTCCCCAGCGCGACTATGGCTACACCTTC.

The chain links TRBV7-9 to TRBJ2-4; 11 bases fit TRBD2. The CDR3 contains 16 residues. The junction had 9 bases not matched to a gene; V was cut back by 3 bases and J by 8 bases. Germline V gives CDR1 SEHNR, CDR2 FQNEAQ (reference sequence). The CDR3 region is CASSFYSGGAEDIQYF. CDR3 nucleotides: TGTGCCAGCAGCTTTTATAGCGGGGGGGCCGAGGACATTCAGTACTTC. Full variable domain (remainder filled in from reference TRBV7-9 and TRBJ2-4): DTGVSQNPRHKITKRGQNVTFRCDPISEHNRLYWYRQTLGQGPEFLTYFQNEAQLEKSRLLSDRFSAERPKGSFSTLEIQRTEQGDSAMYLCASSFYSGGAEDIQYFGAGTRLSVL.

The chain has TRBV2 and TRBJ1-2; D not resolved. CDR1 and CDR2 (germline): SNHLY, FYNNEI. This CDR3 region has 10 residues. Trimming stripped 7 bases from V and 10 bases from J, with 10 bases between. CDR3 nucleotides: TGTGCCAGCAAGAACGGGGACTACACCTTC. Amino acid sequence: CASKNGDYTF.

The CDR3 is CASSQLRSYEQYF. As DNA, the CDR3 is TGCGCCAGCAGCCAGCTGAGATCCTACGAGCAGTACTTC. The chain has TRBV4-1 and TRBJ2-7; D is undetermined. Germline CDR1 MGHRA, CDR2 YSYEKL. The CDR3 is made up of 13 amino acids. The V gene lost 3 bases and the J gene lost 1 base, with 7 bases spanning the gap.

This chain uses TRBV9 with TRBJ1-1, with 7 bases lining up with TRBD1. Germline CDR1 is SGDLS and CDR2 is YYNGEE. The trim removed 1 base at V and 10 bases at J, leaving 7 bases unmatched. The CDR3 consists of 13 residues. CDR3 sequence reads: CASSVTGEGGAFF. DNA of the CDR3: TGTGCCAGCAGCGTAACAGGGGAAGGCGGAGCTTTCTTT.

The chain has TRBV10-3 and TRBJ1-5; D may be TRBD1 (5 bases). The germline V and J ends were trimmed by 6 bases and 0 bases, with 15 bases remaining between them. Germline V gives CDR1 ENHRY, CDR2 SYGVKD. The length of the CDR3 is 16 residues. The DNA for the CDR3 is TGTGCCATCAGCCCCGGGGGACCCCTTAGCAATCAGCCCCAGCATTTT. Its translation: CAISPGGPLSNQPQHF.

This chain uses TRBV7-9 with TRBJ1-2; D is perhaps TRBD1 (5 bases). Germline V gives CDR1 SEHNR, CDR2 FQNEAQ (reference sequence). The CDR3 is 13 residues long. Trimming stripped 3 bases from V and 4 bases from J, with 9 bases between. CDR3 sequence (DNA): TGTGCCAGCAGCTTCGACAGTTCCTATGGCTACACCTTC. Translating gives CASSFDSSYGYTF.

The V call is TRBV5-1, the J call TRBJ1-5; tentatively, D is TRBD1 (5 bases). The CDR3 sequence is 15 residues long. Germline CDR1 reads SGHRS; CDR2 reads YFSETQ. Trimming took off 4 bases at V and 6 bases at J, with 17 bases between the two ends. The CDR3 nucleotides are TGCGCCAGCAGCCCGGGAGCTGGGGGTCGTCAGCCCCAGCATTTT. Translating it yields CASSPGAGGRQPQHF.

The V gene is TRBV4-1, the J gene TRBJ1-1, with TRBD1 matching 8 bases. The CDR3 covers 15 residues. V shed 6 bases, J shed 4 bases, and the junction held 10 bases outside the gene matches. Germline lookup yields CDR1 MGHRA and CDR2 YSYEKL. CDR3 DNA: TGCGCCAGCAGAAACGGCAGGGGGCGGGCCACTGAAGCTTTCTTT. It specifies CASRNGRGRATEAFF.

This rearrangement joins TRBV2 to TRBJ2-7; D remains ambiguous. This CDR3 has 12 residues. CDR1 and CDR2 from the germline V gene are SNHLY and FYNNEI. The germline V and J ends were trimmed by 5 bases and 4 bases, with 9 bases remaining between them. CDR3 loop: CASSLDGYEQYF. The DNA of the CDR3 is TGTGCCAGCAGTCTAGACGGGTACGAGCAGTACTTC.

The chain recombines TRBV7-8 with TRBJ1-2; D is undetermined. V was trimmed by 5 bases and J by 12 bases, leaving 16 bases between them. CDR3 size: 12 residues. Germline CDR1 SGHVS, CDR2 FQNEAQ. CDR3 in DNA: TGTGCCAGCAGCCCAGCGGTCGGGGAACACACCTTC. Its translation: CASSPAVGEHTF.

The genes are TRBV19 and TRBJ1-4; maybe TRBD1 (5 bases). The V gene lost 6 bases and the J gene lost 4 bases, with 18 bases spanning the gap. This CDR3 is built from 16 residues. Germline loops: CDR1 LNHDA, CDR2 SQIVND (reference sequence). The CDR3 region has the DNA TGTGCCAGTAGATCCCTGTCCCAGGGCTATAATGAAAAACTGTTTTTT. Amino acids: CASRSLSQGYNEKLFF.

The chain employs TRBV2 and TRBJ2-7; D remains unclear. CDR1 and CDR2 from the germline V gene are SNHLY and FYNNEI. V gave up 2 bases and J gave up 3 bases, with 8 bases separating them. This CDR3 has 13 amino acids. For the CDR3, the DNA is TGTGCCAGCAGTGAAAGTGTCTACTACGAGCAGTACTTC. Its translation: CASSESVYYEQYF.